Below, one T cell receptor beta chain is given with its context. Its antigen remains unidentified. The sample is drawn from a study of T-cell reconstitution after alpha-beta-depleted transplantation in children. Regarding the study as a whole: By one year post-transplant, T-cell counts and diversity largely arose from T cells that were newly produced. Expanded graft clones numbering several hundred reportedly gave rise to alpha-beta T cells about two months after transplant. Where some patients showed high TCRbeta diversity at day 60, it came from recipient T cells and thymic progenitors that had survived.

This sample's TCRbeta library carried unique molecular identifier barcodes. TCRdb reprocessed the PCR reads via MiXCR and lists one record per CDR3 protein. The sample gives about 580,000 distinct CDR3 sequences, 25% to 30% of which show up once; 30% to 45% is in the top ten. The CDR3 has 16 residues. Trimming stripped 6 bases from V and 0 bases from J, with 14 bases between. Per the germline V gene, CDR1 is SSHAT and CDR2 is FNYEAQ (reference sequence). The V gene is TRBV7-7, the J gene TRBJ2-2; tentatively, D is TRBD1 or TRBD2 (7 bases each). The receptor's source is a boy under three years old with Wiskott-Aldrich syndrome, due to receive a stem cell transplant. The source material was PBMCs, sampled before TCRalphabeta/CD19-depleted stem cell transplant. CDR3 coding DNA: TGTGCCAGCAGTTCCCAGGGGGGGACGAACACCGGGGAGCTGTTTTTT. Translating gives CASSSQGGTNTGELFF.